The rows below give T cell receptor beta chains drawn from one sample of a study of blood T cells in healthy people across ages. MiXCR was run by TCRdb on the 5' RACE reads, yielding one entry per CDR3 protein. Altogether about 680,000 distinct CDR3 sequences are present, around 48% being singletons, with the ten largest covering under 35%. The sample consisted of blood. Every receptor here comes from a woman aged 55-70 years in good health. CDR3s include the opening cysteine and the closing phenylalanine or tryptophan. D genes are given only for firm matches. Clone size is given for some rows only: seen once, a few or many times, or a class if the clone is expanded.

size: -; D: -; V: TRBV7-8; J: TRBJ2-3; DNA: TGTGCCAGCAGCTTAGCGCGGGGGCGACGCACAGATACGCAGTATTTT; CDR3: CASSLARGRRTDTQYF
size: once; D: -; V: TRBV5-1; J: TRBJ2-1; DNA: TGCGCCAGCAGCTTGAACGGGGGGCCGAATGAGCAGTTCTTC; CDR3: CASSLNGGPNEQFF
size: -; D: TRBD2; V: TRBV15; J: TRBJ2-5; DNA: TGTGCCACCAGCAGAGAACTAGCGGGGCTAGAAGGGGAGACCCAGTACTTC; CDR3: CATSRELAGLEGETQYF
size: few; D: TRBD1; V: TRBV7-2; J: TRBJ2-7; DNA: TGTGCCAGCAGCTTAGGTTTACAGGGGTGGCACGAGCAGTACTTC; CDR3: CASSLGLQGWHEQYF
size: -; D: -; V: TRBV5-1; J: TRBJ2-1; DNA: TGCGCCAGCAGCTCCACTAGGGTTTCCTACAATGAGCAGTTCTTC; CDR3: CASSSTRVSYNEQFF
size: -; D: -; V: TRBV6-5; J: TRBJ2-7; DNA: TGTGCCAGCAGGCGGGACGCCAACTACGAGCAGTACTTC; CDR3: CASRRDANYEQYF
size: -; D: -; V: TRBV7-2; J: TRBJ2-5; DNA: TGTGCCAGCAGCCCACGGGTGGAAGAGACCCAGTACTTC; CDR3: CASSPRVEETQYF
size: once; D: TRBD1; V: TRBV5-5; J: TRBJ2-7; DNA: TGTGCCAGCACCAAAGGGACAGGAAAAGGTTACGAGCAGTACTTC; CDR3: CASTKGTGKGYEQYF
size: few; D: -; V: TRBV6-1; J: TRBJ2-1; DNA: TGTGCCAGCAGTGTCCGAGGGGGAGATAAGCAGTTCTTC; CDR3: CASSVRGGDKQFF
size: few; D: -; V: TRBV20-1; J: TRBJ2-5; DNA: TGCAGTGCTAGACGGGCGGGGGAGACCCAGTACTTC; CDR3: CSARRAGETQYF
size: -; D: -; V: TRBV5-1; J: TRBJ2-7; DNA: TGCGCCAGCAGCGTCACGACAGGCCAAGCCTACGAGCAGTACTTC; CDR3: CASSVTTGQAYEQYF
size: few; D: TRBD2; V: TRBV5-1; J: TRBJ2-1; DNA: TGCGCCAGCAGCCCCGGGACTAGCGGGAGGGGTCATGAGCAGTTCTTC; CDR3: CASSPGTSGRGHEQFF
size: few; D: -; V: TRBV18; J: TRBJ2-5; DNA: TGTGCCAGCTCACCACCGCAGGGGGGTGAGCAGTACTTC; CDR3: CASSPPQGGEQYF
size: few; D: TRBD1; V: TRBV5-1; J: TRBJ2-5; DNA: TGCGCCAGCAGCTTAATGGGACAGTACCAAGAGACCCAGTACTTC; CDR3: CASSLMGQYQETQYF
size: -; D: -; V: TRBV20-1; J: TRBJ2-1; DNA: TGCAGTGCTAGAGATGGGGGGACTCCAGGGTACAATGAGCAGTTCTTC; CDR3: CSARDGGTPGYNEQFF
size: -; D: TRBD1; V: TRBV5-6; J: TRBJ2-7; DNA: TGTGCCAGCAGCTTCAGCGACAGGGGTGTCCACGAGCAGTACTTC; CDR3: CASSFSDRGVHEQYF
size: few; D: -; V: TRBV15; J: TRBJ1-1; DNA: TGTGCCACCAGACTGACAGGTTCTAGCACTGAAGCTTTCTTT; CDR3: CATRLTGSSTEAFF
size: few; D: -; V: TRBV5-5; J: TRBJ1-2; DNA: TGTGCCAGCAGCTTAGGTGAAGGACACACAGGCTACACCTTC; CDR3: CASSLGEGHTGYTF
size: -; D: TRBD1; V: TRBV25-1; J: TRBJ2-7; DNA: TGTGCCAGCAGACCCCGGGACAGGGCGAGCGAGCAGTACTTC; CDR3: CASRPRDRASEQYF
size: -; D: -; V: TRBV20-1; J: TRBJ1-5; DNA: TGCAGTGCTTACAGGAGACGGGACCATAGCAATCAGCCCCAGCATTTT; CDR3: CSAYRRRDHSNQPQHF
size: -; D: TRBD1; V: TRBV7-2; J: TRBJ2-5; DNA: TGTGCCAGCAGCATCGACAGGGAGGAGACCCAGTACTTC; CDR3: CASSIDREETQYF
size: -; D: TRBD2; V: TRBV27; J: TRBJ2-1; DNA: TGTGCCAGCAAGAGTCCCAGCGGGGGATACAATGAGCAGTTCTTC; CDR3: CASKSPSGGYNEQFF
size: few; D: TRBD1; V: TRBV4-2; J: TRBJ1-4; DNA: TGTGCCAGCAGCATACCTGACAGGGCAACTAATGAAAAACTGTTTTTT; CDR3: CASSIPDRATNEKLFF
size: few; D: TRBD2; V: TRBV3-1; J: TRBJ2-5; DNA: TGTGCCAGCCGCCAGGGTGGGACTAGCATGTACTTC; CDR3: CASRQGGTSMYF
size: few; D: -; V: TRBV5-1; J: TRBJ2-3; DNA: TGCGCCAGCAGCTTGGAGCCGGTCACAGATACGCAGTATTTT; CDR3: CASSLEPVTDTQYF
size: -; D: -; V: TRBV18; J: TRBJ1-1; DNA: TGTGCCAGCTCACCCGATGTACTCGCCGCTGAAGCTTTCTTT; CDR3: CASSPDVLAAEAFF
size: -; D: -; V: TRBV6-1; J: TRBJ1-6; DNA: TGTGCCAGCAGTGAAGCGACAGGTCGGACTTCACCCCTCCACTTT; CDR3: CASSEATGRTSPLHF
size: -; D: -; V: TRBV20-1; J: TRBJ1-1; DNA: TGCAGTGCTAGATATTCGGGCAGAAGGAACACTGAAGCTTTCTTT; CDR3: CSARYSGRRNTEAFF
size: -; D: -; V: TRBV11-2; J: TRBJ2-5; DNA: TGTGCCAGCAGCTTAGATCTAAGATCGCGAACTGAAGAAGAGACCCAGTACTTC; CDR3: CASSLDLRSRTEEETQYF
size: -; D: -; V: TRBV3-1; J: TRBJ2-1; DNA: TGTGCCAGCAGCCTCTCCGGGGGAGAGGGCGGCAATGAGCAGTTCTTC; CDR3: CASSLSGGEGGNEQFF
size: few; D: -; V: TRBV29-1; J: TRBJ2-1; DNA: TGCAGCGGTAACCAGGGCATCGCCTACAATGAGCAGTTCTTC; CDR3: CSGNQGIAYNEQFF
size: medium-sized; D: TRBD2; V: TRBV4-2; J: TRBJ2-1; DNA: TGTGCCAGCAGCCAATTGACTAGCGGGTCACCCAATGAGCAGTTCTTC; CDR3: CASSQLTSGSPNEQFF
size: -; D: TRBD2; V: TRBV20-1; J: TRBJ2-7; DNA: TGCAGTGCTCTGCCCGTCCGAGCGGGAGTGGAATACGAGCAGTACTTC; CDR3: CSALPVRAGVEYEQYF
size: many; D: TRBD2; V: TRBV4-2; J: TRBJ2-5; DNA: TGTGCCAGCAGCTGGGGGACTAGCGGGTCCGCAGAGACCCAGTACTTC; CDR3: CASSWGTSGSAETQYF
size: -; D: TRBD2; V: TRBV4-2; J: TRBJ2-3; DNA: TGTGCCAGCAGCAACATAGCGGGAGCGTACGCAGATACGCAGTATTTT; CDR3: CASSNIAGAYADTQYF
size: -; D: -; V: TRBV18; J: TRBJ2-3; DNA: TGTGCCAGCTCACCCGGCAAAAAGCGGAGCACAGATACGCAGTATTTT; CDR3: CASSPGKKRSTDTQYF
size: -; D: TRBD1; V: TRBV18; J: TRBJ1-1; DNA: TGTGCCAGCTCACCCAGACAGGGCCAGAACACTGAAGCTTTCTTT; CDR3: CASSPRQGQNTEAFF
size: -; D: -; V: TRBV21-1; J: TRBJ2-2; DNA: TGTGCCAGCAGCAAAGCGCTTTTTGGCGGGAGGGGCGACGGGGAGCTGTTTTTT; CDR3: CASSKALFGGRGDGELFF
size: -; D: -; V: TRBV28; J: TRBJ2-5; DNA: TGTGCCAGCAGTCTAGATACAGGGGCGGGGAGTGAGACCCAGTACTTC; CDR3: CASSLDTGAGSETQYF
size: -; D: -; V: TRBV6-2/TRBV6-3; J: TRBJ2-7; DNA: TGTGCCAGCAGTTACTCGTGGAAACCTAGGAGTACCTGGATCTCCGACGAGCAGTACTTC; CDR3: CASSYSWKPRSTWISDEQYF
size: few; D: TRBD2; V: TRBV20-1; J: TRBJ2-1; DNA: TGCAGTGCTAGGATTCCGAACCCCACTAGCGGGAGTCTGAATGAGCAGTTCTTC; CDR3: CSARIPNPTSGSLNEQFF
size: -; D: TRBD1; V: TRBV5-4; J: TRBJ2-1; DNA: TGTGCCAGCAGCGAGCCAGGGGGAATCAATGAGCAGTTCTTC; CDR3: CASSEPGGINEQFF
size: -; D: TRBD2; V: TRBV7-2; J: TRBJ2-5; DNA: TGTGCCAGCAGTCCGGGACTAGCGGGAGGGAGGTGGGAGACCCAGTACTTC; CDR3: CASSPGLAGGRWETQYF
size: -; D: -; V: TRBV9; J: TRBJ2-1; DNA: TGTGCCAGCAGCGCCCGACTAGCCTACAATGAGCAGTTCTTC; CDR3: CASSARLAYNEQFF
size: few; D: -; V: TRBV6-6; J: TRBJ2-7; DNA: TGTGCCAGCAGTTACTCTTTCGGGGGCAACATCGAGCAGTACTTC; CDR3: CASSYSFGGNIEQYF